A selection of T cell receptor beta chains follows, all from one sample in a study of early T cells in non-severe SARS-CoV-2 infection. TCRdb reprocessed the 5' RACE reads with MiXCR, giving one entry per CDR3 protein. The sample yields about 84,000 distinct CDR3 sequences, over 10% seen once. The sequenced sample consisted of whole blood. Receptors originate from an adult who was a healthcare worker with PCR-confirmed SARS-CoV-2 infection or an uninfected control (not recorded which). The CDR3 runs from the conserved cysteine through the conserved F or W. D genes are given only for firm matches. Clone size is given for some rows only: seen once, a few or many times, or a class if the clone is expanded.

cdr3_nt cdr3_aa j_call clone_size v_call d_call
TGTGCCAGCAGCCAAGGGAGCAATCAGCCCCAGCATTTT CASSQGSNQPQHF TRBJ1-5 few TRBV14 NA
TGCAGTGCTAGAGCTAGCAATCAGCCCCAGCATTTT CSARASNQPQHF TRBJ1-5 many TRBV20-1 NA
TGTGCCAGCAGCCCAAGCGGGAGCCGTGAGCAGTTCTTC CASSPSGSREQFF TRBJ2-1 few TRBV3-1 TRBD2
TGTGCCAGCAGCTTGGAGGCGGGGGGGAGCTCCTACAATGAGCAGTTCTTC CASSLEAGGSSYNEQFF TRBJ2-1 NA TRBV5-4 TRBD2
TGTGCCAGCAGCTCTTACCCGCCGGAGGGAATGGTGGCTTTCTATGGCTACACCTTC CASSSYPPEGMVAFYGYTF TRBJ1-2 many TRBV7-6 NA
TGTGCCAGTAGTATAGGGGCTAGCTCTGGGGCCAACGTCCTGACTTTC CASSIGASSGANVLTF TRBJ2-6 many TRBV19 NA
TGTGCCAGCAGCCTGAAGCGGCACAATGAGCAGTTCTTC CASSLKRHNEQFF TRBJ2-1 many TRBV12-3/TRBV12-4 NA
TGTGCCAGCAGCTTCGGACGCGGCAATCAGCCCCAGCATTTT CASSFGRGNQPQHF TRBJ1-5 few TRBV13 NA
TGCGCCACCCAAGGGGACCGAACCTACGAGCAGTACTTC CATQGDRTYEQYF TRBJ2-7 few TRBV23-1 NA
TGCGCCAGCAGCACCCGGACAGGGCTCAACACTGAAGCTTTCTTT CASSTRTGLNTEAFF TRBJ1-1 NA TRBV4-1 TRBD1
TGCAGCGGATCTATCGAACAGGGCGTTGAAGCTTTCTTT CSGSIEQGVEAFF TRBJ1-1 few TRBV29-1 NA
TGCAGTGCTAGTAGACCGGAGCGCTCCTACGAGCAGTACTTC CSASRPERSYEQYF TRBJ2-7 many TRBV20-1 NA
TGCAGTGCTAGGACTAGCGGGGGACACGAGCAGTACTTC CSARTSGGHEQYF TRBJ2-7 NA TRBV20-1 TRBD2
TGTGCCAGCAGTCCGAGGCAACAGGGGGCAGATACGCAGTATTTT CASSPRQQGADTQYF TRBJ2-3 NA TRBV28 TRBD1
TGTGCTAGTGGGTTCCCCTTGTACACTGAAGCTTTCTTT CASGFPLYTEAFF TRBJ1-1 many TRBV12-5 NA
TGTGCCAGCAGTCCTCACAGGGTGAACACTGAAGCTTTCTTT CASSPHRVNTEAFF TRBJ1-1 NA TRBV27 NA
TGCAGCGGATACGGGAGACCCCGTGGAGATGAGCAGTTCTTC CSGYGRPRGDEQFF TRBJ2-1 NA TRBV29-1 NA
TGTGCCAGCAGCTTGGAAGAGGACAGGGCCACCTACGAGCAGTACTTC CASSLEEDRATYEQYF TRBJ2-7 NA TRBV5-4 TRBD1
TGTGCCAGTAGGCCCGGGGGAATTCAGCCCCAGCATTTT CASRPGGIQPQHF TRBJ1-5 NA TRBV19 NA
TGTGCCAGCAGCTCCTTAGGACAGGGGGCGCGTGGCTACACCTTC CASSSLGQGARGYTF TRBJ1-2 many TRBV27 TRBD1
TGTGCCAGTAGTATATTCCCGGGACAGGGGATCAACGAGCAGTACTTC CASSIFPGQGINEQYF TRBJ2-7 many TRBV19 TRBD1
TGTGCCAGCAGTGTACACGAAGAGACCCAGTACTTC CASSVHEETQYF TRBJ2-5 NA TRBV6-1 NA
TGTGCCAGCAGTTTATTCCAGGGGACCTACGAGCAGTACTTC CASSLFQGTYEQYF TRBJ2-7 many TRBV28 NA
TGCGCCAGCAGTCCCGGTCTTAATGAGCAGTTCTTC CASSPGLNEQFF TRBJ2-1 few TRBV5-1 NA
TGTGCCAGCAGCGCCTCAGCGGGAGAGCAGTTCTTC CASSASAGEQFF TRBJ2-1 few TRBV28 TRBD2